This T cell receptor beta chain was profiled in a study of blood T cell repertoires in COVID-19. TCRdb keeps only in-frame clones here, not all; method: immunoSEQ multiplex PCR. The sample has about 62,000 clones, under 85% seen once. The sample comprised peripheral blood. The TCR comes from a woman aged 45-59 years with active or convalescent COVID-19.

The CDR3 sequence is CASSIAAGGGPSTDTQYF. The CDR3 DNA follows: TGTGCCAGTAGTATAGCGGCGGGAGGGGGTCCTAGCACAGATACGCAGTATTTT. This chain connects TRBV19 to TRBJ2-3, with 9 bases aligning to TRBD2. Germline lookup yields CDR1 LNHDA and CDR2 SQIVND (reference sequence). CDR3 length: 18 residues. The junction had 8 bases not matched to a gene; V was cut back by 1 base and J by 0 bases. Complete variable domain (other parts from reference TRBV19 and TRBJ2-3): DGGITQSPKYLFRKEGQNVTLSCEQNLNHDAMYWYRQDPGQGLRLIYYSQIVNDFQKGDIAEGYSVSREKKESFPLTVTSAQKNPTAFYLCASSIAAGGGPSTDTQYFGPGTRLTVL.